The present TCR beta chain was sequenced within a study of early T cells in non-severe SARS-CoV-2 infection. Study at large: Sequencing input comprised bulk RNA from unsorted whole blood; chain pairing was not available.

Findings and limits, study-wide: Private and CD4 specificities were missed by VDJdb matching, which favored anti-spike CD8 responses.

The length of the CDR3 is 16 residues. Per the germline V gene, CDR1 is SNHLY and CDR2 is FYNNEI. Comment on this clonotype: Its antigen is undetermined. This may stem from a read error, because a much larger clone lies one nucleotide away.

Individual cDNA molecules were tagged with unique molecular identifiers. From the 5' RACE reads, TCRdb called clonotypes with MiXCR, one entry per CDR3 protein. Of 68,000 or so distinct CDR3 sequences in the sample, 13% were seen once. This TCR was recovered from an adult who was a healthcare worker with PCR-confirmed SARS-CoV-2 infection or an uninfected control (not recorded which). The sequencing sample was made of whole blood. This chain uses TRBV2 with TRBJ2-3; possible D gene TRBD1, 5 bases. In nucleotides, the CDR3 is TGTGTCAGCAGCCTAAGAAGGCAGGGTAGCACAGATACGCAGTATTTT. Its translation: CVSSLRRQGSTDTQYF.